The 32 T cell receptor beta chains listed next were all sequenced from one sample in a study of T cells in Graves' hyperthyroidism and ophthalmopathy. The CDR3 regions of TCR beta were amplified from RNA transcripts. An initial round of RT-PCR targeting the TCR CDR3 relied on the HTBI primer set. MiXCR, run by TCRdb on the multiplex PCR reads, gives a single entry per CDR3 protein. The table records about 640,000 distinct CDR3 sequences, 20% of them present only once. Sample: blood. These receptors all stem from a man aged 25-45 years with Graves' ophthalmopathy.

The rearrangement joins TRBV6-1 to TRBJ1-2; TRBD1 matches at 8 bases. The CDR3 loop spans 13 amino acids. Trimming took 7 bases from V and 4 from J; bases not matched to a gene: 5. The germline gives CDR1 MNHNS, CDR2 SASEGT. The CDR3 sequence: CASTRTGSYGYTF. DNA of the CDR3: TGTGCCAGCACCCGGACAGGGAGCTATGGCTACACCTTC.

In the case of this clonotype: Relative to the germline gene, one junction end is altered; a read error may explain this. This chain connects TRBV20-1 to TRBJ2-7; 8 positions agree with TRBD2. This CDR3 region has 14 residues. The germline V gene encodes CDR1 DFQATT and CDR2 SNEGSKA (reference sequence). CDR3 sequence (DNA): TGCAGTGCAACCACTAGCGGACTAATCTACGGGCAGTACTTC. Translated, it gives CSATTSGLIYGQYF.

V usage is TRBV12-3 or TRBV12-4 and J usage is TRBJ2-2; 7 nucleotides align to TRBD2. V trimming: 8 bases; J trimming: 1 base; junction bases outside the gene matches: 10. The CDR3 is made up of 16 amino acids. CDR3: CASLKGLGVNTGELFF. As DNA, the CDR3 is TGTGCCAGCCTGAAAGGACTAGGGGTGAACACCGGGGAGCTGTTTTTT.

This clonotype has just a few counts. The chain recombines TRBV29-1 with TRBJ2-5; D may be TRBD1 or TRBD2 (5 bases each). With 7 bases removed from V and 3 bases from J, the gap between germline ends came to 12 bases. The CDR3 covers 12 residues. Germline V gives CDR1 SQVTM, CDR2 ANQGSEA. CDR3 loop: CSATLGEETQYF. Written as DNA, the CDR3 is TGCAGCGCTACGTTGGGGGAAGAGACCCAGTACTTC.

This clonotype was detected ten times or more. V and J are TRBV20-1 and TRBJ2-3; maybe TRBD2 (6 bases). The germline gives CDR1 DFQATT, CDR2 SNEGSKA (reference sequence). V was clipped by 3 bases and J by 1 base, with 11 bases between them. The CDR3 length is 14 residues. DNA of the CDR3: TGCAGTGCTAGGAGGAGGGAGGGCACAGATACGCAGTATTTT. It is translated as CSARRREGTDTQYF.

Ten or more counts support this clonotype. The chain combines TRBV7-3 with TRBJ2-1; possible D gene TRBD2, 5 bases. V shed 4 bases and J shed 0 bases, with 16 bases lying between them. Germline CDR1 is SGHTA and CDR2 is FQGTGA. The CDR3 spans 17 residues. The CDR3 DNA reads TGTGCCAGCAGCTCTGAGGGCCGGGTCAGCTCCTACAATGAGCAGTTCTTC. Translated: CASSSEGRVSSYNEQFF.

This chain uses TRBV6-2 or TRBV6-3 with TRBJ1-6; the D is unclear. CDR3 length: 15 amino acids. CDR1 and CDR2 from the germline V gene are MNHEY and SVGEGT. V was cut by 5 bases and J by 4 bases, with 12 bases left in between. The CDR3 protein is CASSGRTDYNSPLHF. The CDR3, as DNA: TGTGCCAGCAGTGGGAGGACGGATTATAATTCACCCCTCCACTTT.

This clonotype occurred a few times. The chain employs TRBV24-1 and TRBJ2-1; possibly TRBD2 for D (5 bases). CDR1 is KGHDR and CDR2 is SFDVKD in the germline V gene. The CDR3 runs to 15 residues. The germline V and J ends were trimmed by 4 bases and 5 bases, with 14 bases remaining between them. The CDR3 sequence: CATSDPKGLHNEQFF. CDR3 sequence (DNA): TGTGCCACCAGTGACCCGAAAGGACTTCACAATGAGCAGTTCTTC.

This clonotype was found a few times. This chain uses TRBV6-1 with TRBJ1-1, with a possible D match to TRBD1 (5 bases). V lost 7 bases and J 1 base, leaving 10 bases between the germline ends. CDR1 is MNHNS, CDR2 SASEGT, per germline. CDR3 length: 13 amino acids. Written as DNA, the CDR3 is TGTGCCAGCAATCCTACAGGGAACACTGAAGCTTTCTTT. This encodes CASNPTGNTEAFF.

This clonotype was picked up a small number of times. The CDR3 DNA is TGTGCCAGCAGTTACTCGAAGCTGAGCGGCTACACCTTC. Protein sequence: CASSYSKLSGYTF. The gene calls are TRBV6-5 and TRBJ1-2; D uncertain. The length of the CDR3 is 13 residues. The germline V and J ends were trimmed by 0 bases and 8 bases, with 10 bases remaining between them. The germline gives CDR1 MNHEY, CDR2 SVGAGI.

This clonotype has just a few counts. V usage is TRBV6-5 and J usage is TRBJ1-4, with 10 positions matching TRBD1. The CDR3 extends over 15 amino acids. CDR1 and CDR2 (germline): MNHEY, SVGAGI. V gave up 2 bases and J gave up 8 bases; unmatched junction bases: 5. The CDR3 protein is CASSYGTGVLEKLFF. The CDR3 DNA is TGTGCCAGCAGTTACGGGACAGGGGTGTTAGAAAAACTGTTTTTT.

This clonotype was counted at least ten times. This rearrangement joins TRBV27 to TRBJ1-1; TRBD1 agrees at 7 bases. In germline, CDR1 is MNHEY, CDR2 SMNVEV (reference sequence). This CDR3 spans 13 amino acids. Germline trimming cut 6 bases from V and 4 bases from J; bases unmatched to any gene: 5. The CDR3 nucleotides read TGTGCCAGCAGCCCCGACAGGGCCACTGAAGCTTTCTTT. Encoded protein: CASSPDRATEAFF.

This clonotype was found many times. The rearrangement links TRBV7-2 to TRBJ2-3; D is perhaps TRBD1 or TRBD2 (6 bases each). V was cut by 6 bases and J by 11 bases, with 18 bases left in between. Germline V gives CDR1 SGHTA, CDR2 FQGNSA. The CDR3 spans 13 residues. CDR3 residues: CASSRSSAQGQYF. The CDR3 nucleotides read TGTGCCAGCAGTCGGTCTAGCGCACAGGGGCAGTATTTT.

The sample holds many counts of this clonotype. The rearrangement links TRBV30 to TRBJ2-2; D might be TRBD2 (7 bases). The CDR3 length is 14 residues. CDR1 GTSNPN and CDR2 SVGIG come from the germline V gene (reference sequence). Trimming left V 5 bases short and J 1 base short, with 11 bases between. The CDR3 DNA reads TGTGCCTGGGGGGGGGCAGAGAACACCGGGGAGCTGTTTTTT. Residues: CAWGGAENTGELFF.

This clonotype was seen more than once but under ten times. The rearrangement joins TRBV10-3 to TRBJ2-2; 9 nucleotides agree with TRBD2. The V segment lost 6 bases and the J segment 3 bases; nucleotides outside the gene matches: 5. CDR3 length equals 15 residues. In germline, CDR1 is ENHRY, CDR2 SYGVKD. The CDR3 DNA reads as TGTGCCATCAGCCGGACTAGCGCTGACACCGGGGAGCTGTTTTTT. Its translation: CAISRTSADTGELFF.

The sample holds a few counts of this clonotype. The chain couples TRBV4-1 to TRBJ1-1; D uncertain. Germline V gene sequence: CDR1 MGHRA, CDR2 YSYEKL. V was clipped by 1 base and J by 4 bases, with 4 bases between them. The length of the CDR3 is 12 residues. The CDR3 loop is CASSQVGTEAFF. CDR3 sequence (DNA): TGCGCCAGCAGCCAAGTGGGCACTGAAGCTTTCTTT.

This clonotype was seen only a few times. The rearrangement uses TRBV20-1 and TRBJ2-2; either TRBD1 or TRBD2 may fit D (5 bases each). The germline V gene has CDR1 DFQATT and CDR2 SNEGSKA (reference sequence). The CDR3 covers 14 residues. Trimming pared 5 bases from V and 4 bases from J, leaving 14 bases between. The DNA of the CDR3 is TGCAGTGCTCTGGGGGTGGTCGGCACCGGGGAGCTGTTTTTT. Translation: CSALGVVGTGELFF.

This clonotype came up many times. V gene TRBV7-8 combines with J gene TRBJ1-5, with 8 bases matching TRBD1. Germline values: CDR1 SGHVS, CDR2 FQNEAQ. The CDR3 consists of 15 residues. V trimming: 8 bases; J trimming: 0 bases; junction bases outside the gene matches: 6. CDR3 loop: CASSPTGGSNQPQHF. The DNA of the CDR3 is TGTGCCAGCTCACCTACAGGGGGTAGCAATCAGCCCCAGCATTTT.

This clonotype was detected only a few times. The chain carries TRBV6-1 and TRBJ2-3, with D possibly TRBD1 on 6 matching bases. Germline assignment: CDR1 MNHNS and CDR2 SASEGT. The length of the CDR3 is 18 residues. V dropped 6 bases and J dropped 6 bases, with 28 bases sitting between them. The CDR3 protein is CASRASGQLGDISDTQYF. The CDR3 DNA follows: TGTGCCAGCAGAGCATCCGGACAGTTGGGGGACATCAGCGATACGCAGTATTTT.

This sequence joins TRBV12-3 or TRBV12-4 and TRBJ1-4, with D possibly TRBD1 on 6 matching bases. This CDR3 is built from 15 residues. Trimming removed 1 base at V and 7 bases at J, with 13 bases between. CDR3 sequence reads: CASSLGGGRGEKLFF. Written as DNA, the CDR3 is TGTGCCAGCAGTTTAGGGGGGGGCAGAGGTGAAAAACTGTTTTTT.

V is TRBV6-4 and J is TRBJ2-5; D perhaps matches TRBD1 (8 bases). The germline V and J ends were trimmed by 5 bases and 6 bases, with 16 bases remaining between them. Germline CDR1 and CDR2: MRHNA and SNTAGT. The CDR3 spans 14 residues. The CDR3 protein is CASSYRGEGKTQYF. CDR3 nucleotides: TGTGCCAGCAGTTACAGGGGGGAGGGGAAGACCCAGTACTTC.

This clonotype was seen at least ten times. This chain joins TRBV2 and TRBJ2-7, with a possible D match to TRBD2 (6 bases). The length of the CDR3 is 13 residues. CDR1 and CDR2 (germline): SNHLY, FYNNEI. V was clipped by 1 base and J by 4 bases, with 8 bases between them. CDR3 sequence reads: CASSEEAGYEQYF. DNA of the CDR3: TGTGCCAGCAGTGAAGAGGCGGGGTACGAGCAGTACTTC.

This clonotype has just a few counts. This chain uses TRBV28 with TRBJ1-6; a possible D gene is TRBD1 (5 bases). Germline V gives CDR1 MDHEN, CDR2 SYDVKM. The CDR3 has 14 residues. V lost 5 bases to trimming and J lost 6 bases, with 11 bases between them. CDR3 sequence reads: CASSAQVGNSPLHF. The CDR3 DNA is TGTGCCAGCAGTGCACAGGTCGGTAATTCACCCCTCCACTTT. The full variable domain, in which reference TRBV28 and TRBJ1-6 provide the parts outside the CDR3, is DVKVTQSSRYLVKRTGEKVFLECVQDMDHENMFWYRQDPGLGLRLIYFSYDVKMKEKGDIPEGYSVSREKKERFSLILESASTNQTSMYLCASSAQVGNSPLHFGNGTRLTVT.

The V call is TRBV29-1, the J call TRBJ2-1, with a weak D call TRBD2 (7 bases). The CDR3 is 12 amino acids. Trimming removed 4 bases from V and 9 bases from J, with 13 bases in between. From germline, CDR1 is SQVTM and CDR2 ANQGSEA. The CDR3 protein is CSVGVGGGEQFF. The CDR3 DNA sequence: TGCAGCGTTGGTGTAGGGGGGGGTGAGCAGTTCTTC.

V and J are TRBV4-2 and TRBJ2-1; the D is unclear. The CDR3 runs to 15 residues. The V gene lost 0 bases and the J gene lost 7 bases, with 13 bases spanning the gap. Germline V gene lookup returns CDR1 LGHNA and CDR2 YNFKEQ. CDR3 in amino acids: CASSQDRTLKNEQFF. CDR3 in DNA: TGTGCCAGCAGCCAAGACAGAACCTTAAAGAATGAGCAGTTCTTC.

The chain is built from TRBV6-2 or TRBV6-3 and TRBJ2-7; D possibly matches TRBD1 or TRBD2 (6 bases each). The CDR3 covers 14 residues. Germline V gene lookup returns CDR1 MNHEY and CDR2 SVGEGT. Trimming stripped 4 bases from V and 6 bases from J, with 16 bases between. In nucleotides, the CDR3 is TGTGCCAGCAGTTTAGGGGGGCTTAGCGCCGAGCAGTACTTC. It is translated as CASSLGGLSAEQYF.

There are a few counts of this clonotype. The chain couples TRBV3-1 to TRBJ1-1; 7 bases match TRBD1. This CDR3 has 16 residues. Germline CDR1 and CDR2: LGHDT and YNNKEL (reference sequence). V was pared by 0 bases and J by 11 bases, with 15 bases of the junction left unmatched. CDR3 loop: CASSQDTWGPQGTAFF. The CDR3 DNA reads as TGTGCCAGCAGCCAAGATACCTGGGGGCCACAGGGGACCGCTTTCTTT. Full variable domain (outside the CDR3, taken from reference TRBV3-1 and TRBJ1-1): DTAVSQTPKYLVTQMGNDKSIKCEQNLGHDTMYWYKQDSKKFLKIMFSYNNKELIINETVPNRFSPKSPDKAHLNLHINSLELGDSAVYFCASSQDTWGPQGTAFFGQGTRLTVV.

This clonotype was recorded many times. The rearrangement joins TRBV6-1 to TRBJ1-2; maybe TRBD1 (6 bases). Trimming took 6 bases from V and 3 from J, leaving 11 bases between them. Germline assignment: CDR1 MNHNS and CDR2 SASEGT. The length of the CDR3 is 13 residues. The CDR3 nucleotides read TGTGCCAGCAGGCCGGACAGTGACTATGGCTACACCTTC. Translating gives CASRPDSDYGYTF.

CDR3 amino acids: CSVEATQGDYEQYF. The CDR3 nucleotides are TGCAGCGTTGAAGCGACCCAGGGGGACTACGAGCAGTACTTC. The chain uses TRBV29-1 and TRBJ2-7; 7 bases line up with TRBD1. Looked up from germline, CDR1 is SQVTM and CDR2 is ANQGSEA. The length of the CDR3 is 14 residues. V lost 1 base to trimming and J lost 3 bases; unmatched junction nucleotides: 6.

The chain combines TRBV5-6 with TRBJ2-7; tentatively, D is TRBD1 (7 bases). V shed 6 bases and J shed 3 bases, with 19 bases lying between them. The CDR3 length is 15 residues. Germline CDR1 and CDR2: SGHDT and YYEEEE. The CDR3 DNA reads TGTGCCAGCACCCTAGACCAGGGGGAGGTCTACGAGCAGTACTTC. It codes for CASTLDQGEVYEQYF.

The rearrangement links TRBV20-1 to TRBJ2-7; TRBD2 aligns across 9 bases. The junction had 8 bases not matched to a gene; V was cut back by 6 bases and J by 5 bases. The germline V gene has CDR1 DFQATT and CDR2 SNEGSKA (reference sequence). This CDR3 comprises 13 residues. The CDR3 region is CSAYSGSYNEQYF. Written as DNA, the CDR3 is TGCAGTGCCTATAGCGGGAGTTATAACGAGCAGTACTTC.

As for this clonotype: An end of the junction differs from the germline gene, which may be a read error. Here the CDR3 reads CASSEDPGFSKNIQCF. CDR3 nucleotide sequence: TGTGCCAGCAGTGAAGACCCAGGTTTCAGCAAAAACATTCAGTGCTTC. V gene TRBV2 combines with J gene TRBJ2-4; no clear D. This CDR3 has 16 residues. Germline loops: CDR1 SNHLY, CDR2 FYNNEI. The whole variable domain, remainder taken from reference TRBV2 and TRBJ2-4, is EPEVTQTPSHQVTQMGQEVILRCVPISNHLYFYWYRQILGQKVEFLVSFYNNEISEKSEIFDDQFSVERPDGSNFTLKIRSTKLEDSAMYFCASSEDPGFSKNIQCFGAGTRLSVL.